This T cell receptor beta chain originates from a study of beta chain features in type 1 diabetes. Germline CDR1 SGDLS, CDR2 YYNGEE. The CDR3 has 13 residues. V was clipped by 5 bases and J by 3 bases, with 9 bases between them. This clone occurred many times. Its antigen is unidentified. Isolated RNA was reverse transcribed in full, so expressed TCRB transcripts were sequenced. Measured with immunoSEQ multiplex PCR; TCRdb has only the in-frame clones, and not every one. Of about 290,000 clones in the sample, about 8% were seen once. Study conclusions and caveats: Any role of HLA type in TCRB rearrangement remained unresolved here. Individuals with type 1 diabetes displayed fewer insertions and more deletions at VDJ junctions.

Sorting gave populations that all exceeded 98% purity. The sequence came from a woman aged 18 to 35 in good health. The chain is built from TRBV9 and TRBJ1-5; maybe TRBD1 (5 bases). Sequencing used central memory CD4+ T cells from blood. CDR3 sequence: CASSADTNQPQHF. The CDR3 bases are TGTGCCAGCAGTGCGGACACCAATCAGCCCCAGCATTTT.